The clone carrying this T cell receptor beta chain was seen a few times. This sample is drawn from a study of blood T cell repertoires in COVID-19. Across the study: The origin of the acute and convalescent COVID-19 samples was the United States, Italy and Spain.

The CDR3 spans 15 residues. Between the trimmed V and J ends, which lost 3 bases and 1 base, there was a span of 12 bases. Germline loops: CDR1 ENHRY, CDR2 SYGVKD. The repertoire was sequenced with immunoSEQ multiplex PCR; TCRdb's copy has only in-frame clones and lacks some. The sample includes a few hundred thousand clones, 85% of them seen just once. The chain uses TRBV10-3 and TRBJ1-1; D might be TRBD1 (6 bases). Material: peripheral blood. The clonotype was recovered from a woman in her late teens or twenties with acute or convalescent COVID-19. The DNA of the CDR3 is TGTGCCATCAGTGATTCCCCGGACAGGAACACTGAAGCTTTCTTT. This sequence encodes CAISDSPDRNTEAFF.